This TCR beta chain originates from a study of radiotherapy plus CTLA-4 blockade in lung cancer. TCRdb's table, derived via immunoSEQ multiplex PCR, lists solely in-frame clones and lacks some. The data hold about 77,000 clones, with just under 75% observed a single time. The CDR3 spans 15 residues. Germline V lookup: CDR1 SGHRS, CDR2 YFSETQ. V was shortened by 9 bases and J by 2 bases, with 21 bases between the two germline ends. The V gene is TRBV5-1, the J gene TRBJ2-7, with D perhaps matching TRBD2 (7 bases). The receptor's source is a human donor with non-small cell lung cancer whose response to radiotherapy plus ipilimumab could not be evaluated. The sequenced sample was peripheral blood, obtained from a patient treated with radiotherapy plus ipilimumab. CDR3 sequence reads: CATHPGGGLTYEQYF. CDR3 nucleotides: TGCGCCACCCACCCTGGCGGGGGCCTAACCTACGAGCAGTACTTC.